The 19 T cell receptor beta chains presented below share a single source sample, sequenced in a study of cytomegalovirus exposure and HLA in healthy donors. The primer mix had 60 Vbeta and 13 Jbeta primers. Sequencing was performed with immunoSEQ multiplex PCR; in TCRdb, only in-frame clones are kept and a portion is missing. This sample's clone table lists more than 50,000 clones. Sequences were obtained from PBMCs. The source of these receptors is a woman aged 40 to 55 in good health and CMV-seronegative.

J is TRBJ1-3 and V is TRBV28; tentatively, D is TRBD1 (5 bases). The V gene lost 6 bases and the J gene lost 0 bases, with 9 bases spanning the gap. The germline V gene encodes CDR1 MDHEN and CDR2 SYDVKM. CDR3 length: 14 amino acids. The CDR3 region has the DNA TGTGCCAGCAGCCGACAGAGCTCTGGAAACACCATATATTTT. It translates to CASSRQSSGNTIYF.

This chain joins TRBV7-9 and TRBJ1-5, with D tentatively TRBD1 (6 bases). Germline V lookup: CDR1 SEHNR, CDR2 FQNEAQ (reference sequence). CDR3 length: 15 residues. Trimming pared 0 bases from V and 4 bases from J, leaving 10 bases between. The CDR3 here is CASSLARQGNQPQHF. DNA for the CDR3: TGTGCCAGCAGCTTAGCGAGGCAGGGGAATCAGCCCCAGCATTTT.

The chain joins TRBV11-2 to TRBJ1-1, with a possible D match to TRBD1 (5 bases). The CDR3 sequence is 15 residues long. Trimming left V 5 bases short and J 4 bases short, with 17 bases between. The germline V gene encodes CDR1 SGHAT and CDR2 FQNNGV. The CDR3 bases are TGTGCCAGCAGCCCCGGGCCAGGGCTGGGCACTGAAGCTTTCTTT. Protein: CASSPGPGLGTEAFF.

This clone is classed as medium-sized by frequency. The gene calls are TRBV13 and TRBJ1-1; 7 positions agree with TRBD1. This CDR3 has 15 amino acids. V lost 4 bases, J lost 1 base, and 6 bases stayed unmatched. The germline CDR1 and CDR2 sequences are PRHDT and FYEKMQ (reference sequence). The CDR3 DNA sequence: TGTGCCAGCAGCTACGACAGGGTTCCGAACACTGAAGCTTTCTTT. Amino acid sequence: CASSYDRVPNTEAFF. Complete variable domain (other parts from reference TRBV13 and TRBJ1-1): AAGVIQSPRHLIKEKRETATLKCYPIPRHDTVYWYQQGPGQDPQFLISFYEKMQSDKGSIPDRFSAQQFSDYHSELNMSSLELGDSALYFCASSYDRVPNTEAFFGQGTRLTVV.

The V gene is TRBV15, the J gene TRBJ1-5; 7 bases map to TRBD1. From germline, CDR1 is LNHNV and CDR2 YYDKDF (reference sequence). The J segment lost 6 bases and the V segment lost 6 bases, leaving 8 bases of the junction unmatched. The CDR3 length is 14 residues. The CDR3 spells CATSVQGGTQPQHF. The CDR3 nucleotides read TGTGCCACCAGTGTTCAGGGGGGTACTCAGCCCCAGCATTTT. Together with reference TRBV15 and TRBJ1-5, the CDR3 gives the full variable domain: DAMVIQNPRYQVTQFGKPVTLSCSQTLNHNVMYWYQQKSSQAPKLLFHYYDKDFNNEADTPDNFQSRRPNTSFCFLDIRSPGLGDTAMYLCATSVQGGTQPQHFGDGTRLSIL.

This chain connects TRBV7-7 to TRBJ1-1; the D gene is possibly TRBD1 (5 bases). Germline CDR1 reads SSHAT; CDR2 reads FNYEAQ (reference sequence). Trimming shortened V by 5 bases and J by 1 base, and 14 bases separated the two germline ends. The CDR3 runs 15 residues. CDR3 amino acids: CASSPLGAENTEAFF. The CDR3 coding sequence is TGTGCCAGCAGCCCCCTAGGGGCAGAGAACACTGAAGCTTTCTTT.

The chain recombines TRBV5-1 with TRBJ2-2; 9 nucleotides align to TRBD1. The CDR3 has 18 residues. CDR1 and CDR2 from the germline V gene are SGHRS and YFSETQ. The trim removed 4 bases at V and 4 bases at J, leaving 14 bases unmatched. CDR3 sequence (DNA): TGCGCCAGCAGCCTTTACCTTGGACAGGGGCCAGTCACCGGGGAGCTGTTTTTT. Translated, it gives CASSLYLGQGPVTGELFF.

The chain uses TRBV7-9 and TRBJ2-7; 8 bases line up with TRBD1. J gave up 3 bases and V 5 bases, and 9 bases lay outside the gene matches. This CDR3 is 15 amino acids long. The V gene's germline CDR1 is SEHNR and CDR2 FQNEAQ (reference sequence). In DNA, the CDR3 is TGTGCCAGCAGCCCATGGGACAGGAAATACTACGAGCAGTACTTC. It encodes CASSPWDRKYYEQYF. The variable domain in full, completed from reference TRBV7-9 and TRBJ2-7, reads DTGVSQNPRHKITKRGQNVTFRCDPISEHNRLYWYRQTLGQGPEFLTYFQNEAQLEKSRLLSDRFSAERPKGSFSTLEIQRTEQGDSAMYLCASSPWDRKYYEQYFGPGTRLTVT.

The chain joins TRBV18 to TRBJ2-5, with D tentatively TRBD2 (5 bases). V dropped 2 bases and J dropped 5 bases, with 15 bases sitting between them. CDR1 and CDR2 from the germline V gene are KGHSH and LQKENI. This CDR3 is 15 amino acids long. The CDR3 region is CASSPEEVKWETQYF. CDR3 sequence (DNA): TGTGCCAGCTCACCAGAGGAGGTGAAGTGGGAGACCCAGTACTTC.

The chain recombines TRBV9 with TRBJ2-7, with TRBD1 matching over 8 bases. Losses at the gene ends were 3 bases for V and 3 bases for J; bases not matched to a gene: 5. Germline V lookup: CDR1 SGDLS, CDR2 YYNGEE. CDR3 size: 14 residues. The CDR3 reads CASSATGVDYEQYF. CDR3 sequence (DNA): TGTGCCAGCAGCGCGACAGGGGTGGACTACGAGCAGTACTTC.

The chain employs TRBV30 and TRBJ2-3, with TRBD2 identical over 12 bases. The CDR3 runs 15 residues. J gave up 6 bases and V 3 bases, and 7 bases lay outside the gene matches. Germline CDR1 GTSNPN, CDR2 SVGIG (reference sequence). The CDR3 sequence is CAWSSPSGGADTQYF. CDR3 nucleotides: TGTGCCTGGAGCTCCCCTAGCGGGGGGGCTGATACGCAGTATTTT.

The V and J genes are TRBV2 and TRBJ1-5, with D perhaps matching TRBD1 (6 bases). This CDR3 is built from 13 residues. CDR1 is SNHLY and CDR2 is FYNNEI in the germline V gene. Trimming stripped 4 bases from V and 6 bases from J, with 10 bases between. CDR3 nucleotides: TGTGCCAGCAGTGCCAGGGGCGGTCAGCCCCAGCATTTT. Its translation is CASSARGGQPQHF. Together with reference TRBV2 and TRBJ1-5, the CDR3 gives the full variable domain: EPEVTQTPSHQVTQMGQEVILRCVPISNHLYFYWYRQILGQKVEFLVSFYNNEISEKSEIFDDQFSVERPDGSNFTLKIRSTKLEDSAMYFCASSARGGQPQHFGDGTRLSIL.

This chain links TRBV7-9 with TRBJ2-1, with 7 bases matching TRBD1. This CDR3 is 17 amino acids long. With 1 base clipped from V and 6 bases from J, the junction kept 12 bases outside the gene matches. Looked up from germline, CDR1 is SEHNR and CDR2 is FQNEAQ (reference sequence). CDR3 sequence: CASSLGLDRVAGNEQFF. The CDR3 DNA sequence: TGTGCCAGCAGCTTAGGCCTTGACAGGGTCGCGGGCAATGAGCAGTTCTTC.

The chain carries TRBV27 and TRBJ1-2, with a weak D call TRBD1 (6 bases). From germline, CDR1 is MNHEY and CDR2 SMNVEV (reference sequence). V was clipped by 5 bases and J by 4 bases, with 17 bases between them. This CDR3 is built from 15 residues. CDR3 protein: CASSLSRTDTYGYTF. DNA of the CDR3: TGTGCCAGCAGTCTTTCCAGGACAGATACCTATGGCTACACCTTC.

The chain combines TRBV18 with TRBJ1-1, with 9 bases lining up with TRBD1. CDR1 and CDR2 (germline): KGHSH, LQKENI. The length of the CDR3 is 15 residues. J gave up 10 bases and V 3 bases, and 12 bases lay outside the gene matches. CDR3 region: CASSPGSTGGGGAFF. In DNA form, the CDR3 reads TGTGCCAGCTCACCCGGATCTACAGGGGGCGGTGGAGCTTTCTTT.

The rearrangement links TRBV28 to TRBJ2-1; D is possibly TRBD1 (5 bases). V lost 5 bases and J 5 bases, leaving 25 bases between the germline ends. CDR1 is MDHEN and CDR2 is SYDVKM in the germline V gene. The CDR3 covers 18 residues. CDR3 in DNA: TGTGCCAGCAGTCCCCCAGATTTCGGCAGGGCAAGAGACAATGAGCAGTTCTTC. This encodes CASSPPDFGRARDNEQFF. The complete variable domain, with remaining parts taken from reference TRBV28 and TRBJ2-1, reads DVKVTQSSRYLVKRTGEKVFLECVQDMDHENMFWYRQDPGLGLRLIYFSYDVKMKEKGDIPEGYSVSREKKERFSLILESASTNQTSMYLCASSPPDFGRARDNEQFFGPGTRLTVL.

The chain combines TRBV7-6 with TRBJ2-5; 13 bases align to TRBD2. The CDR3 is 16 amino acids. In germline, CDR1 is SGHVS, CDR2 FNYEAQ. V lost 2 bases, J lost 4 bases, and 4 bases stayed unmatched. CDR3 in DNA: TGTGCCAGCAGCTTAAGGACTAGCGGGAGTGCAGAGACCCAGTACTTC. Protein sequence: CASSLRTSGSAETQYF.

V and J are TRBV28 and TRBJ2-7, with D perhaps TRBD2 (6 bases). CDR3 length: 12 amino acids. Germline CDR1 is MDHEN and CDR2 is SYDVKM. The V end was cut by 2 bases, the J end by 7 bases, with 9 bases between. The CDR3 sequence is CASSLAGREQYF. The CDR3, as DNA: TGTGCCAGCAGTTTAGCAGGGAGGGAGCAGTACTTC.

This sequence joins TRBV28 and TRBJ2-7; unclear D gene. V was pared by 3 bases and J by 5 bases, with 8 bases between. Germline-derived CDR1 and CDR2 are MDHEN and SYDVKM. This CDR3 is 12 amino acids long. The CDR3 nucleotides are TGTGCCAGCAGTTTTTTAGTTCACGAGCAGTACTTC. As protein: CASSFLVHEQYF.